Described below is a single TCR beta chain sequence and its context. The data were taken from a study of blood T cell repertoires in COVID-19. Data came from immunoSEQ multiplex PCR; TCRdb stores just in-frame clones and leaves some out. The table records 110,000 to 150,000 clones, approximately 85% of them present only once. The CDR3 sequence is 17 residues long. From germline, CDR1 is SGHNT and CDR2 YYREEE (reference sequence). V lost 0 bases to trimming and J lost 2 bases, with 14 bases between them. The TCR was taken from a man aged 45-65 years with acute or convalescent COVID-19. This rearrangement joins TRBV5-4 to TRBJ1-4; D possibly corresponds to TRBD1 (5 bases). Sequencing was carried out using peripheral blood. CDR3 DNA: TGTGCCAGCAGCTTGGGGGGGGGAGGCTCTACTAATGAAAAACTGTTTTTT. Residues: CASSLGGGGSTNEKLFF.